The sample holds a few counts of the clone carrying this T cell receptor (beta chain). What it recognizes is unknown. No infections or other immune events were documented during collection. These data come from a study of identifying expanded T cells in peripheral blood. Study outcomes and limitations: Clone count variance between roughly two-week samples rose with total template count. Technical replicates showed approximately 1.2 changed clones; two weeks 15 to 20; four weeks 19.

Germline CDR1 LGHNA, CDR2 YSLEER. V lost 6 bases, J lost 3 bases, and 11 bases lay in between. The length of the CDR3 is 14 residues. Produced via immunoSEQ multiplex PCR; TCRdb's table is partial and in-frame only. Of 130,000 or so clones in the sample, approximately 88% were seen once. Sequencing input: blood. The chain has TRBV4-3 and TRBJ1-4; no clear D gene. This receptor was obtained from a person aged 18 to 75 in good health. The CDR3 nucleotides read TGCGCCAGCAGTCTAGTTCTTTCTAATGAAAAACTGTTTTTT. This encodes CASSLVLSNEKLFF.